This is a list of T cell receptor beta chains from one sample in a study of regulatory T cells in long-lasting Graves disease. TCRdb re-analysed the multiplex PCR reads in MiXCR, keeping a single row per CDR3 protein. The sample consists of some 300,000 distinct CDR3 sequences, 22% of them appearing once. This sample comprised peripheral blood mononuclear cells (PBMCs), obtained when the disease was refractory, from a patient treated with antithyroid drugs. The source is a female donor with Graves disease. CDR3s include the opening cysteine and the closing phenylalanine or tryptophan. Each record gives: J gene, clone size, V gene, D gene, CDR3 protein, CDR3 DNA. The D gene is left open where the match is weak. The size of a clone is reported for some rows only, either as once, few or many, or as a class for expanded clones.

J gene: TRBJ2-2
clone size: -
V gene: TRBV7-8
D gene: TRBD1
CDR3 protein: CASSLGRGREELFF
CDR3 DNA: TGTGCCAGCAGCTTAGGCAGGGGGCGAGAGGAGCTGTTTTTT

J gene: TRBJ2-7
clone size: few
V gene: TRBV27
D gene: -
CDR3 protein: CASRGRTYEQYF
CDR3 DNA: TGTGCCAGCAGGGGACGGACCTACGAGCAGTACTTC

J gene: TRBJ1-4
clone size: many
V gene: TRBV2
D gene: -
CDR3 protein: CASSRTVMLIRATNEKLFF
CDR3 DNA: TGTGCCAGCAGTCGAACAGTCATGCTTATTAGGGCAACTAATGAAAAACTGTTTTTT

J gene: TRBJ2-7
clone size: many
V gene: TRBV28
D gene: TRBD2
CDR3 protein: CASWGTNGAQYF
CDR3 DNA: TGTGCCAGCTGGGGGACTAACGGGGCGCAGTACTTC

J gene: TRBJ1-5
clone size: few
V gene: TRBV6-2/TRBV6-3
D gene: -
CDR3 protein: CASSYGGAVQPQHF
CDR3 DNA: TGTGCCAGCAGTTATGGGGGGGCCGTCCAGCCCCAGCATTTT

J gene: TRBJ1-4
clone size: many
V gene: TRBV27
D gene: -
CDR3 protein: CASSPGVHRDEKLFF
CDR3 DNA: TGTGCCAGCAGTCCCGGGGTCCACCGTGATGAAAAACTGTTTTTT

J gene: TRBJ2-7
clone size: once
V gene: TRBV4-3
D gene: -
CDR3 protein: CVSSQEVAAYEQYF
CDR3 DNA: TGCGTCAGCAGCCAAGAGGTAGCGGCCTACGAGCAGTACTTC

J gene: TRBJ2-7
clone size: many
V gene: TRBV28
D gene: TRBD2
CDR3 protein: CASSLGLAGRHEQYF
CDR3 DNA: TGTGCCAGCAGCCTCGGACTAGCGGGAAGACACGAGCAGTACTTC

J gene: TRBJ2-4
clone size: few
V gene: TRBV4-1
D gene: TRBD1
CDR3 protein: CASSPTPGTGGHIQYF
CDR3 DNA: TGCGCCAGCAGCCCCACCCCCGGGACAGGGGGGCACATTCAGTACTTC

J gene: TRBJ2-7
clone size: many
V gene: TRBV6-5
D gene: -
CDR3 protein: CASSYDGQHYEQYF
CDR3 DNA: TGTGCCAGCAGTTACGACGGGCAGCACTACGAGCAGTACTTC

J gene: TRBJ2-5
clone size: many
V gene: TRBV20-1
D gene: TRBD2
CDR3 protein: CSALRGSGRVGETQYF
CDR3 DNA: TGCAGTGCTCTTAGAGGTAGCGGGAGGGTAGGAGAGACCCAGTACTTC

J gene: TRBJ1-2
clone size: -
V gene: TRBV29-1
D gene: TRBD1
CDR3 protein: CSVAEGDRVGYTF
CDR3 DNA: TGCAGCGTGGCCGAGGGGGACAGGGTTGGCTACACCTTC

J gene: TRBJ1-2
clone size: -
V gene: TRBV20-1
D gene: TRBD1
CDR3 protein: CSVEGVQGGNYGYTF
CDR3 DNA: TGCAGTGTAGAGGGGGTACAGGGGGGTAACTATGGCTACACCTTC

J gene: TRBJ2-7
clone size: -
V gene: TRBV7-6
D gene: -
CDR3 protein: CASSLGGFGVYEQYF
CDR3 DNA: TGTGCCAGCAGCTTAGGGGGGTTCGGGGTCTACGAGCAGTACTTC

J gene: TRBJ1-4
clone size: -
V gene: TRBV27
D gene: TRBD1
CDR3 protein: CASRRQGYEKLFF
CDR3 DNA: TGTGCCAGCAGGCGACAGGGTTATGAAAAACTGTTTTTT

J gene: TRBJ2-5
clone size: many
V gene: TRBV18
D gene: -
CDR3 protein: CASGWAGLGETQYF
CDR3 DNA: TGTGCCAGCGGATGGGCAGGGCTCGGAGAGACCCAGTACTTC

J gene: TRBJ2-5
clone size: -
V gene: TRBV27
D gene: TRBD1
CDR3 protein: CASSLKLTGGAETQYF
CDR3 DNA: TGTGCCAGCAGTCTAAAACTCACAGGGGGCGCAGAGACCCAGTACTTC

J gene: TRBJ1-1
clone size: many
V gene: TRBV28
D gene: TRBD1
CDR3 protein: CASSLTGTDNTEAFF
CDR3 DNA: TGTGCCAGCAGTTTGACCGGGACAGACAACACTGAAGCTTTCTTT

J gene: TRBJ2-2
clone size: many
V gene: TRBV19
D gene: TRBD1
CDR3 protein: CASSKGAYTGELFF
CDR3 DNA: TGTGCCTCCTCCAAGGGGGCGTACACCGGGGAGCTGTTTTTT

J gene: TRBJ2-7
clone size: -
V gene: TRBV25-1
D gene: -
CDR3 protein: CASSDYRSKTYEQYF
CDR3 DNA: TGTGCCAGCAGTGACTACCGCTCGAAGACCTACGAGCAGTACTTC

J gene: TRBJ2-5
clone size: many
V gene: TRBV28
D gene: -
CDR3 protein: CASSLKPLTREPFETQYF
CDR3 DNA: TGTGCCAGCAGTTTGAAGCCCCTGACTAGAGAACCCTTTGAGACCCAGTACTTC

J gene: TRBJ2-5
clone size: -
V gene: TRBV5-1
D gene: -
CDR3 protein: CASSSGTWGETQYF
CDR3 DNA: TGCGCCAGCAGCTCCGGTACCTGGGGGGAGACCCAGTACTTC

J gene: TRBJ2-5
clone size: few
V gene: TRBV15
D gene: TRBD1
CDR3 protein: CATSRIGGEETQYF
CDR3 DNA: TGTGCCACCAGCCGAATAGGGGGCGAAGAGACCCAGTACTTC